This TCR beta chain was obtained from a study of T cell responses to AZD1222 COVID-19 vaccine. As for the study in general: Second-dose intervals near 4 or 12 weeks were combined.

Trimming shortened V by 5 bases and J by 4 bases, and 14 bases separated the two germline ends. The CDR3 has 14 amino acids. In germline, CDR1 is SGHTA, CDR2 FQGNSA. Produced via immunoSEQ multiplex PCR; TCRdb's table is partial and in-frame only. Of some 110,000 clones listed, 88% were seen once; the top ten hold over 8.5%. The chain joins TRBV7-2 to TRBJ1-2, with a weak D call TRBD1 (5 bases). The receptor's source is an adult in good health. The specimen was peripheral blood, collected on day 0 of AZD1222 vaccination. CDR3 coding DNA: TGTGCCAGCAGCCCGCGTCGGGGGACCTATGGCTACACCTTC. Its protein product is CASSPRRGTYGYTF.